This TCR beta chain was captured by sequencing in a study of T-cell reconstitution after alpha-beta-depleted transplantation in children. The library targeted TCRbeta and was prepared with unique molecular identifiers. One entry per CDR3 protein results from TCRdb running MiXCR on the PCR reads. This sample has some 450,000 distinct CDR3 sequences; 43% occur once, and the top ten carry 25% to 30%. Findings and caveats of the study: At around two months after transplant, the alpha-beta T cells were reportedly derived from several hundred expanded clones that came from non-depleted graft cells. The authors attributed T-cell counts and diversity one year after transplant mostly to newly produced T cells.

To note about this clonotype: What it binds is unknown.

The CDR3 is made up of 13 amino acids. Per the germline V gene, CDR1 is LNHDA and CDR2 is SQIVND (reference sequence). V lost 3 bases and J lost 5, with 7 bases in between. The receptor comes from a girl aged 2 to 9 with aplastic anemia, due to receive a stem cell transplant. The chain joins TRBV19 to TRBJ2-2; D uncertain. Material: PBMCs, obtained before TCRalphabeta/CD19-depleted stem cell transplant. The CDR3 loop reads CASSMALTGELFF. DNA of the CDR3: TGTGCCAGTAGTATGGCATTAACCGGGGAGCTGTTTTTT. The entire variable domain, with the rest obtained from reference TRBV19 and TRBJ2-2, is as follows: DGGITQSPKYLFRKEGQNVTLSCEQNLNHDAMYWYRQDPGQGLRLIYYSQIVNDFQKGDIAEGYSVSREKKESFPLTVTSAQKNPTAFYLCASSMALTGELFFGEGSRLTVL.